The clone carrying this TCR beta chain was counted ten times or more. The sample is drawn from a study of identical twins. Each CDR3 protein is one row after TCRdb ran MiXCR on the 5' RACE reads. This sample has under 300,000 distinct CDR3 sequences, with around 15% found just once. The germline gives CDR1 SGHVS, CDR2 FNYEAQ. Trimming took 0 bases from V and 5 from J, leaving 14 bases between them. The CDR3 sequence is 15 residues long. This clonotype was sampled from a young woman in good health. The genes are TRBV7-6 and TRBJ2-7; D is possibly TRBD1 (6 bases). The source material was memory (CD45RO+) T cells sorted from blood. The CDR3 region is CASSLAHRDDDEQYF. The CDR3 bases are TGTGCCAGCAGCTTAGCGCACAGGGACGACGACGAGCAGTACTTC.